What follows are 6 T cell receptor beta chains derived from one specimen sequenced in a study of graft-versus-host responses after intestinal transplantation. Data came from immunoSEQ multiplex PCR; TCRdb stores just in-frame clones and leaves some out. The profile shows 99,000 or so clones, roughly 82% of them singletons. This specimen consisted of PBMCs, obtained 255 days after intestinal transplant. These receptors were obtained from a human patient who received an intestinal transplant, so some T cells may come from the graft donor.

The rearrangement uses TRBV6-1 and TRBJ2-2, with 9 bases aligning to TRBD2. Trimming removed 2 bases from V and 8 bases from J; junction bases left unmatched: 9. CDR3 length equals 16 residues. CDR1 and CDR2 from the germline V gene are MNHNS and SASEGT. This chain's CDR3 is CASSEYSGSGSGELFF. DNA of the CDR3: TGTGCCAGCAGTGAATATAGCGGGAGTGGTTCGGGGGAGCTGTTTTTT.

The rearrangement joins TRBV27 to TRBJ2-6; no firm D call. The ends were cut back, 5 bases at V and 4 bases at J, with 15 bases in the middle. Per germline, CDR1 MNHEY and CDR2 SMNVEV (reference sequence). The CDR3 is 16 residues long. This chain's CDR3 is CASSPPVLLGANVLTF. The CDR3 region has the DNA TGTGCCAGCAGTCCCCCGGTTCTCCTGGGGGCCAACGTCCTGACTTTC.

This chain joins TRBV2 and TRBJ1-3; D uncertain. Trimming left V 6 bases short and J 1 base short, with 7 bases between. The CDR3 loop spans 13 amino acids. Germline assignment: CDR1 SNHLY and CDR2 FYNNEI. The CDR3 sequence: CASSPGSGNTIYF. In nucleotides, the CDR3 is TGTGCCAGCAGCCCCGGGTCTGGAAACACCATATATTTT.

J is TRBJ1-5 and V is TRBV5-6; the D gene is possibly TRBD1 (6 bases). Trimming took 0 bases from V and 4 from J, leaving 11 bases between them. Germline CDR1 SGHDT, CDR2 YYEEEE. The CDR3 contains 15 residues. For the CDR3, the DNA is TGTGCCAGCAGCTTGGCCGGGCAGGGGAATCAGCCCCAGCATTTT. It encodes CASSLAGQGNQPQHF.

The V gene is TRBV19, the J gene TRBJ1-1; 9 bases agree with TRBD1. Germline V gene lookup returns CDR1 LNHDA and CDR2 SQIVND (reference sequence). This CDR3 comprises 16 residues. The V segment lost 7 bases and the J segment 7 bases; nucleotides outside the gene matches: 16. The CDR3 nucleotides read TGTGCCAGTAAGGGTACTTCAACAGGGGGCGTGGGTGAAGCTTTCTTT. This encodes CASKGTSTGGVGEAFF.

The chain employs TRBV29-1 and TRBJ1-1; D gene uncertain. Per germline, CDR1 SQVTM and CDR2 ANQGSEA. Trimming shortened V by 6 bases and J by 1 base, and 15 bases separated the two germline ends. The CDR3 runs 14 residues. The CDR3: CSVNPQEGNTEAFF. DNA of the CDR3: TGCAGCGTCAACCCCCAGGAAGGGAACACTGAAGCTTTCTTT. Complete variable domain (other parts from reference TRBV29-1 and TRBJ1-1): SAVISQKPSRDICQRGTSLTIQCQVDSQVTMMFWYRQQPGQSLTLIATANQGSEATYESGFVIDKFPISRPNLTFSTLTVSNMSPEDSSIYLCSVNPQEGNTEAFFGQGTRLTVV.